This T cell receptor (beta chain) was profiled in a study of T cell responses to AZD1222 COVID-19 vaccine. Comment on this clone: Its cognate antigen is unknown.

Method: immunoSEQ multiplex PCR; TCRdb's copy keeps in-frame clones and lacks some. The table has about 140,000 clones, 85% to 95% seen once; the top ten hold 0.85% to 0.95%. Overall study results and limits: Targeting of unmutated variant regions was reportedly seen in nearly half of spike-specific TCRs. Baseline serology detected seropositivity in only 6 or 7 AZD1222 recipients. Females made up more of the donors, who were largely white British, and clonal diversity may have come out too low. Compared with day 0, the breadth and depth of the Spike-specific TCR repertoire rose significantly after two doses of AZD1222.

V dropped 5 bases and J dropped 9 bases, with 16 bases sitting between them. The CDR3 has 13 residues. Germline V gene data show CDR1 as SGHTA and CDR2 as FQGTGA. The sample in question was peripheral blood, obtained on day 0 of MenACWY control vaccination. This rearrangement joins TRBV7-3 to TRBJ1-2, with a tentative D call TRBD1 (5 bases). The clonotype was recovered from an adult in good health. The CDR3 DNA reads TGTGCCAGCAGCATAAGCCAGGGCGCGAGCTACACCTTC. This encodes CASSISQGASYTF.